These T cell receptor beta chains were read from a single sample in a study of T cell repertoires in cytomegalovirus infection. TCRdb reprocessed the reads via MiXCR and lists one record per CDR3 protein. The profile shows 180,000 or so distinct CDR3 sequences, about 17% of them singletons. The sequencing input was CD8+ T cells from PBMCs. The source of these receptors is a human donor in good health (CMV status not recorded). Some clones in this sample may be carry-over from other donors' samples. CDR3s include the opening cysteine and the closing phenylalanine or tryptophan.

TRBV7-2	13	CASSLRGDLEAFF
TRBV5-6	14	CASGTSTGANVLTF
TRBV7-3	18	CASSSPPTSGGTYNEQFF
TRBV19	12	CASSIPYTEAFF
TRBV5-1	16	CASSGQDRVEVTEAFF
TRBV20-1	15	CSARDSGADALEMYF
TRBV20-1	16	CSARDDQQSYYNEQFF
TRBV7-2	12	CASRFPGLGAFF
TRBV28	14	CASSFVLLNTEAFF
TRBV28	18	CASSLLLAGGPGTDTQYF
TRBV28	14	CASTLGQGVPEAFF
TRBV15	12	CATGAENTEAFF
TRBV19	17	CASSDRSRAPMNTEAFF
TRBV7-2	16	CASSLGVWGRDEKLFF
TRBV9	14	CASSPQTGTGELFF
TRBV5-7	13	CASSDRGNTEAFF
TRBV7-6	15	CASSLRRAVDNEQFF
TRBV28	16	CASSTPLRAANTEAFF
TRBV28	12	CASRRGGYEQFF
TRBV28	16	CASSPPRGTGVQPQHF